These 22 T cell receptor beta chains share one sample of origin, sequenced in a study of PD-L1 blockade in urothelial cancer. Time point denoted: pretreatment peripheral blood. TCRdb's table, derived via immunoSEQ multiplex PCR, lists solely in-frame clones and lacks some. This sample yields 38,000 or so clones, of which approximately 86% are seen a single time; about 15% belongs to the top ten. This sample comprised PBMCs, obtained around atezolizumab (anti-PD-L1) treatment. These receptors all come from an older man with urothelial cancer.

The chain joins TRBV5-1 to TRBJ2-7; 9 nucleotides agree with TRBD2. Germline V gene sequence: CDR1 SGHRS, CDR2 YFSETQ. V was pared by 0 bases and J by 4 bases, with 8 bases of the junction left unmatched. This CDR3 has 16 amino acids. CDR3: CASSLGGSGRLYEQYF. The CDR3 coding sequence is TGCGCCAGCAGCTTGGGTGGTAGCGGGAGATTGTACGAGCAGTACTTC.

V is TRBV12-5 and J is TRBJ2-7, with TRBD2 identical over 14 bases. The V gene end was trimmed by 6 bases and the J gene end by 0 bases; junction bases not matched to a gene: 10. In germline, CDR1 is LGHNT, CDR2 FRNRAP. The CDR3 runs to 18 residues. The CDR3: CASGVGRLAGGGSYEQYF. CDR3 DNA sequence: TGTGCTAGTGGGGTGGGGAGACTAGCGGGAGGGGGCTCCTACGAGCAGTACTTC.

V is TRBV6-5 and J is TRBJ2-7, with unresolved D. Trimming took off 7 bases at V and 2 bases at J, with 15 bases between the two ends. The CDR3 is made up of 14 amino acids. From germline, CDR1 is MNHEY and CDR2 SVGAGI. CDR3 sequence (DNA): TGTGCCAGCAAAACTAAAGGTCGACCCTACGAGCAGTACTTC. Translating it yields CASKTKGRPYEQYF.

This chain links TRBV6-5 with TRBJ2-5, with 7 bases matching TRBD1. With 1 base clipped from V and 3 bases from J, the junction kept 2 bases outside the gene matches. The CDR3 runs to 14 residues. Germline CDR1 reads MNHEY; CDR2 reads SVGAGI. CDR3 region: CASSYWDRKETQYF. In DNA, the CDR3 is TGTGCCAGCAGTTACTGGGACAGAAAAGAGACCCAGTACTTC.

This chain joins TRBV19 and TRBJ1-5; 7 bases agree with TRBD1. Per the germline V gene, CDR1 is LNHDA and CDR2 is SQIVND (reference sequence). The junction had 2 bases not matched to a gene; V was cut back by 5 bases and J by 1 base. The CDR3 totals 14 residues. The CDR3 nucleotides are TGTGCCAGTAGTGCGACAGGGAGCAATCAGCCCCAGCATTTT. This translates into CASSATGSNQPQHF.

The chain links TRBV5-6 to TRBJ2-1; 10 bases fit TRBD2. The CDR3 runs to 16 residues. CDR1 and CDR2 from the germline V gene are SGHDT and YYEEEE. J gave up 6 bases and V 2 bases, and 8 bases lay outside the gene matches. This chain's CDR3 is CASSFMSGRASNEQFF. The CDR3 bases are TGTGCCAGCAGCTTTATGAGCGGGAGGGCGTCCAATGAGCAGTTCTTC.

The chain links TRBV5-1 to TRBJ2-5, with 9 bases lining up with TRBD1. CDR1 is SGHRS, CDR2 YFSETQ, per germline. There are 15 residues in the CDR3. The J segment lost 5 bases and the V segment lost 5 bases, leaving 10 bases of the junction unmatched. The CDR3 loop reads CASSTGQGIGETQYF. The DNA of the CDR3 is TGCGCCAGCAGTACTGGACAGGGGATTGGGGAGACCCAGTACTTC.

Only one count was recorded for this clone. V and J are TRBV30 and TRBJ1-1; a weak D match, TRBD1 (6 bases). Trimming removed 2 bases at V and 2 bases at J, with 9 bases between. The germline gives CDR1 GTSNPN, CDR2 SVGIG (reference sequence). The CDR3 extends over 13 amino acids. The CDR3 coding sequence is TGTGCCTGGAGTATACAGGGTAACACTGAAGCTTTCTTT. Its translation is CAWSIQGNTEAFF.

The chain employs TRBV7-2 and TRBJ2-5, with a weak D call TRBD1 (5 bases). V shed 7 bases and J shed 1 base, with 10 bases lying between them. This CDR3 region has 13 residues. Germline-derived CDR1 and CDR2 are SGHTA and FQGNSA. The CDR3, as DNA: TGTGCCAGCACCGCGACAGCCCAAGAGACCCAGTACTTC. It translates to CASTATAQETQYF.

The chain recombines TRBV9 with TRBJ1-2; D is possibly TRBD1 (6 bases). The CDR3 contains 15 residues. V lost 4 bases and J 4 bases, leaving 17 bases between the germline ends. Per germline, CDR1 SGDLS and CDR2 YYNGEE. The CDR3 coding sequence is TGTGCCAGCAGCCCTCGACAGGCCAACCTCTATGGCTACACCTTC. Protein sequence: CASSPRQANLYGYTF.

This chain links TRBV30 with TRBJ1-6; 8 positions match TRBD1. After removal of 2 bases from V and 7 bases from J, the junction contained 13 bases not matched to a gene. The V gene's germline CDR1 is GTSNPN and CDR2 SVGIG (reference sequence). CDR3 length: 17 residues. This chain's CDR3 is CAWSRRTGNYINSPLHF. The CDR3 nucleotides read TGTGCCTGGAGTCGAAGGACAGGGAACTATATAAATTCACCCCTCCACTTT.

This sequence joins TRBV7-2 and TRBJ2-7; 10 bases line up with TRBD1. The CDR3 runs 15 residues. Looked up from germline, CDR1 is SGHTA and CDR2 is FQGNSA. Losses at the gene ends were 5 bases for V and 2 bases for J; bases not matched to a gene: 6. CDR3 sequence reads: CASSTGTGAPYEQYF. The DNA for the CDR3 is TGTGCCAGCAGCACCGGGACAGGGGCCCCCTACGAGCAGTACTTC.

This chain uses TRBV15 with TRBJ2-1, with TRBD1 matching 11 bases. The V gene's germline CDR1 is LNHNV and CDR2 YYDKDF (reference sequence). This CDR3 comprises 15 residues. J gave up 5 bases and V 3 bases, and 3 bases lay outside the gene matches. This CDR3 reads CATSRPGQGDNEQFF. CDR3 DNA sequence: TGTGCCACCAGCAGGCCGGGACAGGGGGACAATGAGCAGTTCTTC.

CDR3 nucleotides: TGTGCCAGCAGAGCCGGGACAGGGGGCTTGACTTTCTTT. It is translated as CASRAGTGGLTFF. The chain uses TRBV6-5 and TRBJ1-1; 12 positions match TRBD1. CDR3 length: 13 residues. CDR1 and CDR2 (germline): MNHEY, SVGAGI. The ends lost 6 bases at V and 12 bases at J; junction bases unmatched: 8.

This clone was observed a handful of times. The genes are TRBV5-5 and TRBJ2-7, with a possible D match to TRBD2 (6 bases). The CDR3 runs to 13 residues. Germline CDR1 reads SGHKS; CDR2 reads YYEKEE (reference sequence). Trimming removed 7 bases at V and 2 bases at J, with 13 bases between. The CDR3 loop reads CASGGINPYEQYF. The CDR3 DNA reads as TGTGCCAGCGGAGGGATTAACCCCTACGAGCAGTACTTC.

V is TRBV29-1 and J is TRBJ2-3; 9 bases line up with TRBD2. The CDR3 consists of 17 residues. With V trimmed by 4 bases and J by 2 bases, 13 bases remained unmatched. Germline CDR1 reads SQVTM; CDR2 reads ANQGSEA. The CDR3 region has the DNA TGCAGCGTTGGAGGTCCCCGGCGGGAGGGGTCCACAGATACGCAGTATTTT. Protein product: CSVGGPRREGSTDTQYF.

The genes are TRBV5-1 and TRBJ2-3; weak D call: TRBD2 (5 bases). Trimming stripped 4 bases from V and 5 bases from J, with 11 bases between. This CDR3 has 13 residues. Germline V lookup: CDR1 SGHRS, CDR2 YFSETQ. DNA of the CDR3: TGCGCCAGCAGCCCGCGGGCCCTAGATACGCAGTATTTT. This encodes CASSPRALDTQYF.

The V call is TRBV2, the J call TRBJ1-2; D remains ambiguous. The CDR3 runs 12 residues. Germline CDR1 SNHLY, CDR2 FYNNEI. The V gene lost 9 bases and the J gene lost 2 bases, with 10 bases spanning the gap. CDR3 sequence: CASEGRNYGYTF. The CDR3 region has the DNA TGTGCCAGTGAAGGGAGAAACTATGGCTACACCTTC. Combining the CDR3 with reference TRBV2 and TRBJ1-2 gives the whole variable domain EPEVTQTPSHQVTQMGQEVILRCVPISNHLYFYWYRQILGQKVEFLVSFYNNEISEKSEIFDDQFSVERPDGSNFTLKIRSTKLEDSAMYFCASEGRNYGYTFGSGTRLTVV.

This clone has only a few counts. The chain employs TRBV6-5 and TRBJ1-5; TRBD1 agrees at 10 bases. Germline CDR1 and CDR2: MNHEY and SVGAGI. The CDR3 runs 16 residues. Trimming cost V 0 bases and J 6 bases; bases outside gene matches: 5. The CDR3 bases are TGTGCCAGCAGTTACTCGGCCGGGACAGGGGTTCAGCCCCAGCATTTT. This codes for CASSYSAGTGVQPQHF.

The chain carries TRBV2 and TRBJ2-3; 9 positions match TRBD2. The V gene end was trimmed by 3 bases and the J gene end by 9 bases; junction bases not matched to a gene: 16. CDR1 is SNHLY and CDR2 is FYNNEI in the germline V gene. The CDR3 totals 17 residues. The CDR3 here is CASSERRLADSQGTQYF. The CDR3 DNA reads as TGTGCCAGCAGTGAGCGAAGACTAGCGGACTCGCAAGGAACGCAGTATTTT.

The chain carries TRBV30 and TRBJ2-7; TRBD1 agrees at 7 bases. This CDR3 region has 14 residues. With 5 bases clipped from V and 7 bases from J, the junction kept 14 bases outside the gene matches. Per the germline V gene, CDR1 is GTSNPN and CDR2 is SVGIG (reference sequence). The CDR3 protein is CAWGMGQRTWEQYF. In DNA, the CDR3 is TGTGCCTGGGGGATGGGACAGCGGACGTGGGAGCAGTACTTC.

The J gene is TRBJ2-7, the V gene TRBV10-3, with TRBD2 identical over 11 bases. The CDR3 has 15 residues. The germline gives CDR1 ENHRY, CDR2 SYGVKD. Trimming took 7 bases from V and 7 from J; bases not matched to a gene: 12. This CDR3 is CAITDSGRGRKEQYF. In nucleotides, the CDR3 is TGTGCCATCACGGATAGCGGGAGGGGTCGGAAGGAGCAGTACTTC.